The next 20 T cell receptor beta chains were all read from a single sample in a study of CD8 T cell repertoires and HIV-1 epitope variants. TCRdb's copy holds only in-frame clones and misses some; the assay was immunoSEQ multiplex PCR. Seen here are under 100,000 clones, more than 65% observed once, and the top ten hold around 25%. Specimen: uncultured baseline CD8+ T cells from peripheral blood mononuclear cells (PBMCs). Receptor source: a male donor with HIV.

The chain carries TRBV6-6 and TRBJ2-5; possible D gene TRBD2, 5 bases. Germline assignment: CDR1 MNHNY and CDR2 SVGAGI (reference sequence). The CDR3 runs to 13 residues. The V end was cut by 6 bases, the J end by 4 bases, with 12 bases between. The DNA for the CDR3 is TGTGCCAGCAGCCCCGAGGGCGGAGAGACCCAGTACTTC. Protein sequence: CASSPEGGETQYF.

The V and J genes are TRBV7-2 and TRBJ2-3, with TRBD2 matching 12 bases. Germline V gives CDR1 SGHTA, CDR2 FQGNSA. This CDR3 has 14 residues. Germline trimming cut 5 bases from V and 5 bases from J; bases unmatched to any gene: 2. CDR3 nucleotide sequence: TGTGCCAGCAGCCGGACTAGCGGGATAGATACGCAGTATTTT. Its protein is CASSRTSGIDTQYF.

The genes are TRBV7-6 and TRBJ1-6; D is uncertain. There are 17 residues in the CDR3. Germline V CDR1 and CDR2: SGHVS, FNYEAQ. Trimming stripped 2 bases from V and 0 bases from J, with 11 bases between. CDR3 amino acids: CASSLRTESSYNSPLHF. The CDR3 coding sequence is TGTGCCAGCAGCTTAAGGACGGAGAGCTCCTATAATTCACCCCTCCACTTT.

The V and J genes are TRBV4-3 and TRBJ2-6; unclear D gene. V was clipped by 1 base and J by 7 bases, with 11 bases between them. The CDR3 is 15 amino acids. The germline V gene encodes CDR1 LGHNA and CDR2 YSLEER. CDR3 DNA sequence: TGCGCCAGCAGCCAAGGACTCGGCCCAGCCAACGTCCTGACTTTC. Translation: CASSQGLGPANVLTF.

This clone was observed a few times. The chain carries TRBV5-1 and TRBJ2-1; D is ambiguous. V was pared by 5 bases and J by 5 bases, with 8 bases between. Germline CDR1 reads SGHRS; CDR2 reads YFSETQ. This CDR3 is 12 amino acids long. This CDR3 reads CASRASNNEQFF. The DNA for the CDR3 is TGCGCCAGCAGGGCCAGCAACAATGAGCAGTTCTTC.

The J gene is TRBJ2-7, the V gene TRBV11-2; 11 bases agree with TRBD2. The CDR3 is 15 amino acids. The junction had 9 bases not matched to a gene; V was cut back by 5 bases and J by 6 bases. CDR1 and CDR2 (germline): SGHAT, FQNNGV. CDR3 bases: TGTGCCAGCAGCCGTATACTAGCGGGGGTTGTCGAGCAGTACTTC. As protein: CASSRILAGVVEQYF. The full variable domain, with the rest looked up from reference TRBV11-2 and TRBJ2-7, is EAGVAQSPRYKIIEKRQSVAFWCNPISGHATLYWYQQILGQGPKLLIQFQNNGVVDDSQLPKDRFSAERLKGVDSTLKIQPAKLEDSAVYLCASSRILAGVVEQYFGPGTRLTVT.

The chain has TRBV19 and TRBJ2-3; no clear D. The V gene's germline CDR1 is LNHDA and CDR2 SQIVND (reference sequence). CDR3 size: 13 residues. The ends were cut back, 4 bases at V and 2 bases at J, with 7 bases in the middle. The CDR3 nucleotides are TGTGCCAGTAGTAGAGTAGACACAGATACGCAGTATTTT. This codes for CASSRVDTDTQYF.

The gene calls are TRBV30 and TRBJ1-1; no definite D call. Germline V lookup: CDR1 GTSNPN, CDR2 SVGIG (reference sequence). V shed 2 bases and J shed 3 bases, with 10 bases lying between them. CDR3 size: 13 residues. Written as DNA, the CDR3 is TGTGCCTGGAGTACAGCGAGGGACACTGAAGCTTTCTTT. It yields the protein CAWSTARDTEAFF.

This chain uses TRBV12-2 with TRBJ1-5; the DNA was not used to check the table's D call, TRBD1. TRBV12-2 is designated a pseudogene. There are 18 residues in the CDR3. CDR3 residues: CASRFPGQGTLEVVAQHF. CDR3 nucleotide sequence: TGTGCAAGTCGCTTTCCGGGACAGGGAACCCTAGAGGTTGTGGCCCAGCATTTT.

V gene TRBV27 combines with J gene TRBJ2-3; TRBD1 matches 8 bases. The CDR3 sequence is 15 residues long. Per germline, CDR1 MNHEY and CDR2 SMNVEV (reference sequence). Unmatched junction bases numbered 13, after V lost 10 bases and J lost 4 bases. CDR3 nucleotides: TGTGCCACCTGCCTAAGGACAGGGTTCCCAGATACGCAGTATTTT. Amino acids: CATCLRTGFPDTQYF.

This chain joins TRBV5-3 and TRBJ2-1; 14 nucleotides line up with TRBD2. TRBV5-3 is assigned to the ORF class and has an uncertain function. CDR3 length: 19 residues. J was trimmed by 2 bases and V by 4 bases; bases with no gene match: 11. CDR3 in DNA: TGTGCCAGAAGCCCTAGGGGGACTAGCGGGAGAACCCCCTACAATGAGCAGTTCTTC. Residues: CARSPRGTSGRTPYNEQFF.

The genes are TRBV6-5 and TRBJ2-3; 7 bases align to TRBD1. Trimming at V came to 2 bases and at J to 1 base, leaving 6 bases not matched to a gene. Germline assignment: CDR1 MNHEY and CDR2 SVGAGI. CDR3 size: 16 residues. CDR3 bases: TGTGCCAGCAGTTACGGCCGCGGACAGGGCACAGATACGCAGTATTTT. Translation gives CASSYGRGQGTDTQYF.

This rearrangement joins TRBV6-6 to TRBJ1-5; possible D gene TRBD1, 6 bases. Trimming removed 5 bases at V and 0 bases at J, with 11 bases between. The length of the CDR3 is 15 residues. Germline-derived CDR1 and CDR2 are MNHNY and SVGAGI (reference sequence). As DNA, the CDR3 is TGTGCCAGCAGTCAAGGGGGGCCTAGCAATCAGCCCCAGCATTTT. It yields the protein CASSQGGPSNQPQHF.

This clone was found a few times. The V and J genes are TRBV7-2 and TRBJ2-1; TRBD2 matches 10 bases. V shed 0 bases and J 6 bases; nucleotides not matched to a gene: 8. The germline gives CDR1 SGHTA, CDR2 FQGNSA. The CDR3 is made up of 17 amino acids. DNA of the CDR3: TGTGCCAGCAGCTTAGCGGTATCAGCGGGAGGGATCAATGAGCAGTTCTTC. This gives the protein CASSLAVSAGGINEQFF.

This clone occurred a few times. This sequence joins TRBV4-3 and TRBJ2-7; D unclear. Germline assignment: CDR1 LGHNA and CDR2 YSLEER. This CDR3 has 14 amino acids. V lost 4 bases and J 0 bases, leaving 10 bases between the germline ends. CDR3 bases: TGCGCCAGCAGCCGAAACCCCAGCTCCTACGAGCAGTACTTC. It translates to CASSRNPSSYEQYF.

The chain recombines TRBV14 with TRBJ2-1, with 11 bases aligning to TRBD2. Germline CDR1 is SGHDN and CDR2 is FVKESK. V was clipped by 4 bases and J by 0 bases; unmatched bases: 14. The CDR3 runs 20 residues. The CDR3 DNA sequence: TGTGCCAGCAGCCCCCGAGCAGGACTAGCGGGTTGGAGCTCCTACAATGAGCAGTTCTTC. It specifies CASSPRAGLAGWSSYNEQFF.

The CDR3 DNA follows: TGTGCCAGCAGTTATAGGGGGGAGGATGGGGCCAACGTCCTGACTTTC. Residues: CASSYRGEDGANVLTF. The chain has TRBV6-5 and TRBJ2-6; D may correspond to TRBD1 or TRBD2 (6 bases each). CDR1 is MNHEY, CDR2 SVGAGI, per germline. Trimming pared 3 bases from V and 3 bases from J, leaving 12 bases between. The CDR3 runs 16 residues.

CDR3 sequence (DNA): TGTGCCATCACGAGGCATGTTTATGGCTACACCTTC. It is translated as CAITRHVYGYTF. V gene TRBV21-1 combines with J gene TRBJ1-2. TRBV21-1 is classified as a pseudogene. The CDR3 extends over 12 amino acids.

The chain recombines TRBV7-6 with TRBJ1-5; possible D gene TRBD1, 5 bases. Germline V gives CDR1 SGHVS, CDR2 FNYEAQ. The CDR3 is 12 amino acids. Trimming left V 5 bases short and J 9 bases short, with 11 bases between. The CDR3 spells CASSLPGGPQHF. Written as DNA, the CDR3 is TGTGCCAGCAGCCTTCCCGGGGGGCCCCAGCATTTT.

In its sample, this clone was seen once. The V and J genes are TRBV9 and TRBJ2-3, with 7 bases that match TRBD2. Germline-derived CDR1 and CDR2 are SGDLS and YYNGEE. V dropped 3 bases and J dropped 11; count of bases not matched to a gene: 6. This CDR3 is 12 amino acids long. The CDR3 loop reads CASSETRGEQYF. CDR3 nucleotides: TGTGCCAGCAGCGAGACCCGGGGGGAGCAGTATTTT. The full variable domain, its missing parts supplied by reference TRBV9 and TRBJ2-3, is DSGVTQTPKHLITATGQRVTLRCSPRSGDLSVYWYQQSLDQGLQFLIQYYNGEERAKGNILERFSAQQFPDLHSELNLSSLELGDSALYFCASSETRGEQYFGPGTRLTVL.